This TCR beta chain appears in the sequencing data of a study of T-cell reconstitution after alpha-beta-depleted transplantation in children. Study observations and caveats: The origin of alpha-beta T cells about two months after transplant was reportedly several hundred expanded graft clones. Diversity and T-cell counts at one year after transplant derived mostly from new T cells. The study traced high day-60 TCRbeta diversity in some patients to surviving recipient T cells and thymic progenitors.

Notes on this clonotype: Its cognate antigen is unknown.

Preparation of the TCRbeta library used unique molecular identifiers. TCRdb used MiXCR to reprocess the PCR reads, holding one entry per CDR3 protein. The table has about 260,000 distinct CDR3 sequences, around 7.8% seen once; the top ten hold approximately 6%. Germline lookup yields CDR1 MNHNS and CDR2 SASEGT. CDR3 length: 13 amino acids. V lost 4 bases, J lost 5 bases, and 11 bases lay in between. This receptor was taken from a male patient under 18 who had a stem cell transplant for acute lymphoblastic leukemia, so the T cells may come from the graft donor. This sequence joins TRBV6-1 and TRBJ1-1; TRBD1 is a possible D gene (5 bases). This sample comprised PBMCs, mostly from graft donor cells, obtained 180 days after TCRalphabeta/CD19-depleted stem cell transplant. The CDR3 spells CASSVQGRTEAFF. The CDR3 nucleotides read TGTGCCAGCAGTGTTCAGGGCAGGACTGAAGCTTTCTTT.